Below, 6 T cell receptor beta chains from the same sample are listed, as sequenced in a study of cytomegalovirus exposure and HLA in healthy donors. The data were produced by immunoSEQ multiplex PCR, yet TCRdb's version contains in-frame clones alone and is incomplete. The sample shows approximately 130,000 clones, around 85% of them seen only once. The sample taken for sequencing was PBMCs. These receptors all come from a woman younger than 45 in good health and CMV-seronegative.

This chain joins TRBV5-4 and TRBJ2-1; 7 nucleotides line up with TRBD2. V was pared by 4 bases and J by 6 bases, with 7 bases of the junction left unmatched. CDR1 SGHNT and CDR2 YYREEE come from the germline V gene (reference sequence). The CDR3 runs 14 residues. CDR3: CASSVAGDLNEQFF. In nucleotides, the CDR3 is TGTGCCAGCAGCGTCGCGGGGGATCTCAATGAGCAGTTCTTC.

The rearrangement joins TRBV5-1 to TRBJ1-3; no firm D call. With 0 bases removed from V and 0 bases from J, the gap between germline ends came to 7 bases. CDR1 and CDR2 (germline): SGHRS, YFSETQ. This CDR3 has 15 amino acids. The CDR3 bases are TGCGCCAGCAGCTTGGGGGCAGTCTCTGGAAACACCATATATTTT. This sequence encodes CASSLGAVSGNTIYF.

In nucleotides, the CDR3 is TGTGCCAGCAGCTTGGAGGGGACAGGGGTATGGGCTTTCTTT. Translated, it gives CASSLEGTGVWAFF. This chain joins TRBV5-4 and TRBJ1-1; 10 nucleotides agree with TRBD1. The germline gives CDR1 SGHNT, CDR2 YYREEE (reference sequence). After removal of 0 bases from V and 11 bases from J, the junction contained 7 bases not matched to a gene. The CDR3 totals 14 residues.

J is TRBJ2-3 and V is TRBV5-3, with 12 bases that match TRBD2. TRBV5-3 falls under the ORF class, with uncertain function. With V trimmed by 0 bases and J by 5 bases, 4 bases remained unmatched. The CDR3 length is 16 residues. DNA for the CDR3: TGTGCCAGAAGCTTGGCTAGCGGGGGGGCCGAAGATACGCAGTATTTT. It codes for CARSLASGGAEDTQYF.

By share of the sample, this clone is medium-sized. The chain carries TRBV5-6 and TRBJ1-5; D gene uncertain. The CDR3 is 14 residues long. Germline CDR1 SGHDT, CDR2 YYEEEE. V was shortened by 1 base and J by 11 bases, with 16 bases between the two germline ends. The chain's CDR3 is CASSLRSRDWSQHF. CDR3 coding DNA: TGTGCCAGCAGCTTGAGATCTCGGGATTGGTCCCAGCATTTT.

The chain is built from TRBV28 and TRBJ2-3; unclear D gene. The CDR3 consists of 14 residues. V lost 2 bases and J lost 1, with 7 bases in between. The germline V gene has CDR1 MDHEN and CDR2 SYDVKM. CDR3 sequence (DNA): TGTGCCAGCAGTTTAAGACGGGGCACAGATACGCAGTATTTT. Amino acids: CASSLRRGTDTQYF. Drawing the rest from reference TRBV28 and TRBJ2-3, the complete variable domain is DVKVTQSSRYLVKRTGEKVFLECVQDMDHENMFWYRQDPGLGLRLIYFSYDVKMKEKGDIPEGYSVSREKKERFSLILESASTNQTSMYLCASSLRRGTDTQYFGPGTRLTVL.